This TCR beta chain is drawn from a study of neoadjuvant anti-PD-1 for oral cavity cancer. As for the study in general: Nivolumab at 3 mg/kg was mostly given biweekly, three to four doses, pre-surgery.

Repertoires were generated with immunoSEQ multiplex PCR, while TCRdb's copy carries only in-frame clones and drops some. The sample has around 62,000 clones, more than 60% seen once. Patients had HPV-negative, locally advanced oral cavity squamous cell carcinoma. The J segment lost 7 bases and the V segment lost 5 bases, leaving 11 bases of the junction unmatched. The V gene's germline CDR1 is SGHVS and CDR2 FQNEAQ. This CDR3 is built from 15 residues. This receptor was identified in a person aged 40 to 85 with oral cavity squamous cell carcinoma. The gene calls are TRBV7-8 and TRBJ2-1, with 7 bases aligning to TRBD2. The material sequenced was PBMCs, taken before nivolumab (anti-PD-1) treatment. The CDR3 DNA follows: TGTGCCAGCAGCCTCCCGACTAGCAGGCAGAATGAGCAGTTCTTC. Protein: CASSLPTSRQNEQFF.